This T cell receptor (beta chain) emerged from a study of blood T cells in healthy people across ages. Study-wide results and caveats: Measured against age, TCR beta diversity per million T cells decreased in a roughly linear manner. Percentage of naive T cells showed a strong correlation with TCR beta diversity.

The CDR3 is made up of 13 amino acids. The V end was cut by 7 bases, the J end by 7 bases, with 14 bases between. From germline, CDR1 is SGHAT and CDR2 FQNNGV. Note on this clonotype: Its specificity is unknown. A read error is possible here, since a much larger clone lies one base away.

Then a second PCR, running about 6 to 12 cycles, was carried out with a sample-barcoded 5' primer and a J-beta primer mix. Any given sample supplied a minimum of 2.5 million CDR3-containing paired-end reads. TCRdb passed the 5' RACE reads through MiXCR, listing each CDR3 protein once. The sample shows approximately 810,000 distinct CDR3 sequences, 25% to 35% of them seen only once. Sample: blood. The chain joins TRBV11-2 to TRBJ2-1; a weak D match, TRBD2 (6 bases). This receptor was taken from a woman of 80 years or more in good health. The CDR3 bases are TGTGCCAGCAACTTCGGGGGTCGAAATGAGCAGTTCTTC. Its protein product is CASNFGGRNEQFF.